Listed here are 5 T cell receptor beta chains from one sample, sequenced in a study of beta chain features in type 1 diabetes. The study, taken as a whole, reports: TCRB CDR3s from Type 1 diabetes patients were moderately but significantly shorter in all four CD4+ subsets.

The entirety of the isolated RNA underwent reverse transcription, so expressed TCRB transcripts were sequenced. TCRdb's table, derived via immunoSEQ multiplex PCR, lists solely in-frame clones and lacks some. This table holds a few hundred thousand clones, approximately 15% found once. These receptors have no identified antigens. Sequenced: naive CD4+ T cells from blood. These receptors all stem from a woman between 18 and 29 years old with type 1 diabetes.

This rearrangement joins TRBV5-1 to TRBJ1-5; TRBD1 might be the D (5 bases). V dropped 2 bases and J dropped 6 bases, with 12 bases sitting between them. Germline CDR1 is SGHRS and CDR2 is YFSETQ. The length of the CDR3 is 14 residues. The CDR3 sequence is CASSFGPGPQPQHF. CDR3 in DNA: TGCGCCAGCAGCTTTGGGCCAGGGCCTCAGCCCCAGCATTTT. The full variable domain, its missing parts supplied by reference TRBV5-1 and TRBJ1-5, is KAGVTQTPRYLIKTRGQQVTLSCSPISGHRSVSWYQQTPGQGLQFLFEYFSETQRNKGNFPGRFSGRQFSNSRSEMNVSTLELGDSALYLCASSFGPGPQPQHFGDGTRLSIL.

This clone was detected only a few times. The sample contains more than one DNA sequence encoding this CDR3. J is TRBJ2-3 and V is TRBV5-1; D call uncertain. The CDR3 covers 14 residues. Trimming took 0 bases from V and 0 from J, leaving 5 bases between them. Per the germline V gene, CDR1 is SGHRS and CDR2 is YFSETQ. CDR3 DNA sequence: TGCGCCAGCAGCTTGGGTCAAAGCACAGATACGCAGTATTTT. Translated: CASSLGQSTDTQYF.

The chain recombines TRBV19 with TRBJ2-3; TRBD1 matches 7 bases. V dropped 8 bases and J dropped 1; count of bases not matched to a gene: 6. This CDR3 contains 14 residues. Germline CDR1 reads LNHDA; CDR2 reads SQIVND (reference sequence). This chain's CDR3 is CASRIDRGTDTQYF. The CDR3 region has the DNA TGTGCCAGTCGAATCGACAGGGGCACAGATACGCAGTATTTT.

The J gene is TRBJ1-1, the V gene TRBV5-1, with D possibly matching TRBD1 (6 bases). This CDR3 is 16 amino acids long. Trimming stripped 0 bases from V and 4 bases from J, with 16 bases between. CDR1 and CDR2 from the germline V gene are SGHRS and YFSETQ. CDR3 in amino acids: CASSLEAGVIGTEAFF. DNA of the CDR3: TGCGCCAGCAGCTTGGAGGCAGGGGTCATCGGCACTGAAGCTTTCTTT.

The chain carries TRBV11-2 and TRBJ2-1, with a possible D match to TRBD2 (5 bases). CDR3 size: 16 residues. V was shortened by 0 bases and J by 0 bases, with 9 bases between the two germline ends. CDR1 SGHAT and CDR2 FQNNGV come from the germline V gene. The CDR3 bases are TGTGCCAGCAGCTTAGAGGTGGGAGCCTCCTACAATGAGCAGTTCTTC. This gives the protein CASSLEVGASYNEQFF.